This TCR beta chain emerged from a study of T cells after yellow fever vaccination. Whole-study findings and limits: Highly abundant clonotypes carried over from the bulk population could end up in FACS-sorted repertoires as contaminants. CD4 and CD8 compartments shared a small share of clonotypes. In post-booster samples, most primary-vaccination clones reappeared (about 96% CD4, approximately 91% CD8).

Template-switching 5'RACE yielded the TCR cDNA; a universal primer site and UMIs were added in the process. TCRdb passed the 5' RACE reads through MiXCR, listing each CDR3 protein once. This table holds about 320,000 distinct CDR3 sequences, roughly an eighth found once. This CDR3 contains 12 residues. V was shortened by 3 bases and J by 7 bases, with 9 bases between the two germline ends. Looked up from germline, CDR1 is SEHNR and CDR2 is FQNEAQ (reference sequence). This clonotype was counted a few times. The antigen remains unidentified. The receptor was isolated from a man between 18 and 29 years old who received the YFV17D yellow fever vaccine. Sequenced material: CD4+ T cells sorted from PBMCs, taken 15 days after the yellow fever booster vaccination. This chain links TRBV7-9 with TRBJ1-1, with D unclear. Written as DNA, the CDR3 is TGTGCCAGCAGCTTGAGCGGCCGTGAAGCTTTCTTT. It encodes CASSLSGREAFF.